The T cell receptor (beta chain) described here comes from a study of identical twins. Whole-study findings and limits: Among beta out-of-frame sequences, excess sharing between twins appeared weaker. Cross-sectional statistical analysis was relied on for the conclusions, without the same donors being followed.

In the case of this clonotype: The antigen remains undetermined.

TCRdb processed the 5' RACE reads anew with MiXCR; each CDR3 protein has one entry. The table has more than 1.5 million distinct CDR3 sequences, about 32% seen once. Trimming cost V 1 base and J 2 bases, with 12 bases left between them. Germline assignment: CDR1 MDHEN and CDR2 SYDVKM. CDR3 length: 15 residues. Source material: cord blood. The origin of this receptor is a newborn girl in good health. The chain carries TRBV28 and TRBJ2-7; D might be TRBD1 or TRBD2, each matching 5 bases. In DNA, the CDR3 is TGTGCCAGCAGTTTATCGGGGACGGTCCCCTACGAGCAGTACTTC. This gives the protein CASSLSGTVPYEQYF. The variable domain in full, with the rest retrieved from reference TRBV28 and TRBJ2-7, is DVKVTQSSRYLVKRTGEKVFLECVQDMDHENMFWYRQDPGLGLRLIYFSYDVKMKEKGDIPEGYSVSREKKERFSLILESASTNQTSMYLCASSLSGTVPYEQYFGPGTRLTVT.